This T cell receptor (beta chain) stems from a study of blood T cell repertoires in COVID-19. Cohort 3 donors counted as recovered after two negative PCRs, clearance, or resolved symptoms. The junction had 7 bases not matched to a gene; V was cut back by 5 bases and J by 7 bases. The CDR3 contains 13 residues. Germline V lookup: CDR1 SGHTA, CDR2 FQGNSA. Assay: immunoSEQ multiplex PCR; the TCRdb copy retains only in-frame clones and omits some. The sample lists roughly 290,000 clones; about 89% were seen once. The V call is TRBV7-2, the J call TRBJ1-1; TRBD1 aligns across 7 bases. The TCR comes from a woman aged 40-49 years who had recovered from COVID-19. The sample was PBMCs or T cells enriched from blood (not recorded which). The CDR3 here is CASSADRESEAFF. The CDR3 DNA follows: TGTGCCAGCAGCGCTGACAGGGAAAGTGAAGCTTTCTTT.